A selection of T cell receptor beta chains follows, all from one sample in a study of cytomegalovirus exposure and HLA in healthy donors. The method was immunoSEQ multiplex PCR; TCRdb's version includes in-frame clones alone and lacks a portion of them. Among 150,000 to 200,000 clones, roughly four fifths were seen once, and the ten largest hold over 1.1%. The sequencing input was PBMCs. The receptors here all came from a man aged 55 to 70 in good health and CMV-seronegative. Both conserved end residues are part of each CDR3. D genes are given only for firm matches. Where a row states a size, it is once, few, many or the class of an expanded clone; other rows omit it.

cdr3_nt cdr3_aa d_call j_call clone_size v_call
TGTGCCAGCAGAGATAGGACTAGCGGACCCTACAATGAGCAGTTCTTC CASRDRTSGPYNEQFF TRBD2 TRBJ2-1 NA TRBV2
TGTGCCAGCTCACCCTTCGGACAGCCGGACACCGGGGAGCTGTTTTTT CASSPFGQPDTGELFF NA TRBJ2-2 NA TRBV18
TGTGCCAGCAGTTTAGCTAATAACTATGGCTACACCTTC CASSLANNYGYTF NA TRBJ1-2 NA TRBV27
TGTGCCAGCAGCCAAGACGAGGATCAGCCCCAGCATTTT CASSQDEDQPQHF NA TRBJ1-5 NA TRBV14
TGTGCCAGCAGTTTATCCGGGACAGGGAATGAAAAACTGTTTTTT CASSLSGTGNEKLFF TRBD1 TRBJ1-4 NA TRBV28
TGCGCCAGCAGCCCGACCCCGAATACAGGGGATGGAAACACCATATATTTT CASSPTPNTGDGNTIYF TRBD1 TRBJ1-3 NA TRBV5-1
TGCGCCAGCAGCAAGGGACAGGCCACTAAAGGGACTAATGAAAAACTGTTTTTT CASSKGQATKGTNEKLFF TRBD1 TRBJ1-4 few TRBV5-1
TGCGCCAGCAGCCCCGGACAGCCTAGCTCCTACGAGCAGTACTTC CASSPGQPSSYEQYF NA TRBJ2-7 NA TRBV5-1
TGTGCCAGCAGCCAAGATTTTGTTTTGGCGAGCGGGGGGGCCCAAGATACGCAGTATTTT CASSQDFVLASGGAQDTQYF TRBD2 TRBJ2-3 NA TRBV4-2
TGCAGCGTTGGCCTAGCGGGAGCACAAGAGACCCAGTACTTC CSVGLAGAQETQYF TRBD2 TRBJ2-5 NA TRBV29-1
TGTGCCAGCAGTGAAGCTAGCGGGGGGGCCGGGGAGCTGTTTTTT CASSEASGGAGELFF TRBD2 TRBJ2-2 many TRBV6-1
TGCACCAGCAGCCCCGGGGGGCCTATCACAGATACGCAGTATTTT CTSSPGGPITDTQYF NA TRBJ2-3 NA TRBV1
TGTGCCAGCAGTTGGACTCCGGGACAGGGGGCGGGCGAGCAGTACTTC CASSWTPGQGAGEQYF TRBD1 TRBJ2-7 NA TRBV28
TGTGCCTGGCTCGGACAGGGGGCTTTTTACGGGGAGCTGTTTTTT CAWLGQGAFYGELFF TRBD1 TRBJ2-2 few TRBV30
TGTGCCAGCAGTTTCGGCGGGGGTGCCACAGATACGCAGTATTTT CASSFGGGATDTQYF TRBD2 TRBJ2-3 NA TRBV28
TGCGCCAGCAGCTTGGCGGCCGGGATCGAAAATGAGCAGTTCTTC CASSLAAGIENEQFF NA TRBJ2-1 NA TRBV5-1
TGTGCCAGCAGCCCCTCCGGGTCCGGAGAGACCCAGTACTTC CASSPSGSGETQYF NA TRBJ2-5 NA TRBV7-7
TGTGCCAGCAGCCCGGGGACTAGCGGGGCGGCAGATACGCAGTATTTT CASSPGTSGAADTQYF TRBD2 TRBJ2-3 NA TRBV7-3
TGTGCCAGCAGCCAAGCCGTTGACTGGGACTATGGCTACACCTTC CASSQAVDWDYGYTF NA TRBJ1-2 few TRBV7-9
TGTGCCAGCAGCCAAGCCAGGGGCGGTAGCTATGGCTACACCTTC CASSQARGGSYGYTF NA TRBJ1-2 NA TRBV7-9
TGTGCCAGCAGTTCACCGGGACTAGCGGGAGGGTTGGAGCAGTTCTTC CASSSPGLAGGLEQFF TRBD2 TRBJ2-1 NA TRBV28
TGTGCCAGCAGTTTAGCGGTTATCCCAACCGGGGAGCTGTTTTTT CASSLAVIPTGELFF NA TRBJ2-2 NA TRBV27
TGTGCCAGCAGCTTATTCGAGACAGGGGCCAGCTACGAGCAGTACTTC CASSLFETGASYEQYF TRBD1 TRBJ2-7 once TRBV7-8
NA CASSFVASGSHEQNF NA TRBJ2-7 NA TRBV11-2
TGTGCCAGCAGCAAAATCCGCCAGGTTGGCGAGCAGTACTTC CASSKIRQVGEQYF NA TRBJ2-7 NA TRBV11-2
TGCGCCAGCAGCTCAGGGACTAGCGGAGATACGCAGTATTTT CASSSGTSGDTQYF TRBD2 TRBJ2-3 NA TRBV5-1
TGTGCCAGCAGTGATACGGGTCGGAACACTGAAGCTTTCTTT CASSDTGRNTEAFF NA TRBJ1-1 NA TRBV2
TGTGCCAGCAGCTTCGACAGGGAGACCCAGTACTTC CASSFDRETQYF NA TRBJ2-5 NA TRBV7-9
TGTGCCAGTAGCCGCCAACAGGGGACCTATGGCTACACCTTC CASSRQQGTYGYTF TRBD1 TRBJ1-2 NA TRBV19
TGCGCCAGCAGCTTGGAGGGTCCGGGGAGCAATCAGCCCCAGCATTTT CASSLEGPGSNQPQHF NA TRBJ1-5 NA TRBV5-1
TGTGCCAGCAGCTTGGACAGGAGGATCCCTGGGGCCAACGTCCTGACTTTC CASSLDRRIPGANVLTF TRBD1 TRBJ2-6 NA TRBV7-9
TGTGCCAGCAGCTTAGGACAGGGCGTCAGGGAGACCCAGTACTTC CASSLGQGVRETQYF TRBD1 TRBJ2-5 NA TRBV5-4
TGTGCCTGCCCGGGACAGGGGGCGCTCAGTAATGAAAAACTGTTTTTT CACPGQGALSNEKLFF TRBD1 TRBJ1-4 NA TRBV30
TGTGCCAGCAGCGAAGGACTCCCCCTGACCTTC CASSEGLPLTF NA TRBJ1-2 NA TRBV7-9
TGTGCAAGTCGCTTACGGTTGCGACAGCTGTCCTACAATGAGCAGTTCTTC CASRLRLRQLSYNEQFF NA TRBJ2-1 NA TRBV12-2
TGCGCCAGCAGCCTCGCACTAGCGGCCTACAATGAGCAGTTCTTC CASSLALAAYNEQFF TRBD2 TRBJ2-1 NA TRBV5-1
TGTGCCAGCAGTTACTCCCGAGACAGGGAACAGCCCCAGCATTTT CASSYSRDREQPQHF TRBD1 TRBJ1-5 NA TRBV6-5
TGTGCCAGCAGTTATTTCCTGAGCGGGAAAGAGACCCAGTACTTC CASSYFLSGKETQYF TRBD2 TRBJ2-5 NA TRBV27
TGTGCCAGCAGCCCGGTCGGGGGGACTAGCACCGGGGAGCTGTTTTTT CASSPVGGTSTGELFF TRBD2 TRBJ2-2 once TRBV7-8
TGTGCCAGTAGCCTACAGGGGACCTTCTACGAGCAGTACTTC CASSLQGTFYEQYF TRBD1 TRBJ2-7 NA TRBV19
TGTGCCAGCAGTTACTCAGGACAGGTATACGATGAGCAGTTCTTC CASSYSGQVYDEQFF TRBD1 TRBJ2-1 NA TRBV6-6
TGTGCCAGCAGGGCGGCGGGGGGCGAGGCCGGGGAGCTGTTTTTT CASRAAGGEAGELFF TRBD2 TRBJ2-2 few TRBV4-2
TGTGCCAGCAGTGATTTGGTGGTGGACAGGCACTACGAGCAGTACTTC CASSDLVVDRHYEQYF TRBD1 TRBJ2-7 once TRBV2
TGTGCCAGTAGTAAATTACTAGAAGAGACCCAGTACTTC CASSKLLEETQYF NA TRBJ2-5 NA TRBV19
TGTGCCAGCAGCCCACAAACGGAGACCCAGTACTTC CASSPQTETQYF NA TRBJ2-5 once TRBV7-2
TGTGCCAGCTCACGGACAGGGGCCTTTGACGAGCAGTACTTC CASSRTGAFDEQYF TRBD1 TRBJ2-7 NA TRBV18
TGTGCCATCAGGGGTCCCGGGACTAGCGGGATGACCTACGAGCAGTACTTC CAIRGPGTSGMTYEQYF TRBD2 TRBJ2-7 once TRBV10-3